This T cell receptor (beta chain) comes out of a study of shared clonotypes between healthy human individuals (TCRdb year 2020). Regarding the research as a whole: The cohort included three men and a couple of women between 18 and 49 years of age. To estimate repertoire size and how much clonotype sharing occurs between individuals, the study deeply sequenced the blood TCR repertoires of five or six healthy adults. Each donor's leukapheresis produced roughly between about 0.9 and 9.5 billion PBMCs. To increase sequencing depth and limit assay-specific biases, different laboratories used diverse techniques to prepare libraries and sequence TCR repertoires. For each donor, CD4 naive and CD4 memory were each run on three plates, CD8 naive on two plates, and CD8 memory on one plate.

According to the germline V gene, CDR1 reads SGHRS and CDR2 reads YFSETQ. Including cysteine and phenylalanine, the CDR3 has 14 amino acids. Only CDR3 DNA is held: 42 bases, read in frame from base 1. Germline trimming amounts to 4 bases on V and 5 bases on J, with 8 as the count of junction bases outside the gene matches. TCR CDR3 regions were amplified from genomic DNA by multiplex PCR using the deep immunoSEQ assay. Genomic DNA extracted from each cell subset was distributed evenly over all wells of several immunoSEQ 96-well plates, and each plate served as one replicate. For sorted subsets, each replicate PCR was loaded with roughly 190 ng genomic DNA, equivalent to some 27,000 T cell genomes. Purified libraries were quantified with a Qubit 3.0 fluorometer, sized on a Bioanalyzer 2100, and re-quantified with the KAPA Library Quantification kit. Every immunoSEQ 96-well plate was sequenced on a separate single-read 150-cycle Illumina NextSeq 550 flow cell. Concerning the study's data processing: Because the immunoSEQ output held only junctional sequences and lacked quality scores, the filtering could not match the filtering applied to full-length reads. To assign V/J genes and CDR3, sequences were annotated using PyIR, a Python wrapper for IgBLAST v1.9, with IMGT germline references. Reads were filtered out if the reads had weak V/J assignments (E-value above 1e-6), no CDR3, stop codons, out-of-frame junctions, or ambiguous translated residues. V3J clonotypes were defined as sequences sharing the same inferred V gene, J gene, and CDR3 amino acid sequence. The percentage overlap between two repertoires was calculated by dividing the number of shared unique clonotypes by the size of the smaller repertoire. Three approaches were used to assess repertoire richness: RTK rarefaction, the Chao1 estimator, and Recon v2.1 estimates of unobserved clonotypes. OLGA was used to compute generation probabilities for all TCRbeta clonotypes that the gDNA method yielded from a handful of donors. Here the immuneACCESS table is served through TCRdb, limited to in-frame sequences with V and J called. Missing clones are a known gap in these copies; in checked studies unresolved V genes cover under half, and the rest lacks a known reason. The V and J calls and clone size were taken over from that table, and D and trimming were inferred from the DNA. The sample yields about a million clones; roughly 77% were counted once. The ten biggest clones cover about 0.89% of the sample.

The donors were healthy, HIV-negative adults who had no recently reported acute infections or vaccinations. All donors were Caucasian adults living in Nashville, Tennessee, USA. Magnetic negative selection was used to enrich CD4+ T cells, after which naive cells were positively selected on CD45RA and the negative fraction became the memory subset. Blood was obtained by leukapheresis, after which PBMCs were separated by Ficoll-Histopaque density gradient centrifugation and cryopreserved in liquid nitrogen vapor phase. Analytical flow cytometry was used to check the purity and quantity of every magnetically sorted T cell population. From each sorted fraction, genomic DNA was isolated and quantified by UV absorbance on a Nanodrop 2000c. For this clone: Its binding antigen is unknown. No much larger clonotype is one base removed from it; base qualities were not supplied.

Results and caveats for the whole study, not just this receptor: When several donors were compared, the shared fraction of clonotypes was about 5.4% for naive CD4, more than 3% for naive CD8, 2.3% for memory CD4, and about 0.36% for memory CD8. Because the study included a small number of donors, the genetic and exposure-history diversity represented was limited. Rarefaction of sorted-subset datasets indicated incomplete sequencing despite the large sequencing depth. Estimated clonotype richness was generally larger for naive than for memory subsets. Sampling was restricted to blood, and TCR repertoires in tissues likely differ from the TCR repertoires found in blood. Pairwise subsampling indicated that sequencing depth was expected to affect the degree of clonotype sharing among donors. Compared with non-shared clonotypes, the clonotypes found in all four sorted-subset donors had higher generation probabilities.

Specimen: memory CD4+ T cells from PBMCs. What this sample's cell subset or site label stands for: CD45RA-negative fraction. The sequence came from a man aged 18 to 29 in good health. Some clones in this sample may be carry-over from other donors' samples. The chain joins TRBV5-1 to TRBJ1-2; TRBD1 aligns with 7 central bases. The CDR3 is CASSPPGQLYGYTF. The bases are TGCGCCAGCAGCCCACCGGGACAGCTTTATGGCTACACCTTC.